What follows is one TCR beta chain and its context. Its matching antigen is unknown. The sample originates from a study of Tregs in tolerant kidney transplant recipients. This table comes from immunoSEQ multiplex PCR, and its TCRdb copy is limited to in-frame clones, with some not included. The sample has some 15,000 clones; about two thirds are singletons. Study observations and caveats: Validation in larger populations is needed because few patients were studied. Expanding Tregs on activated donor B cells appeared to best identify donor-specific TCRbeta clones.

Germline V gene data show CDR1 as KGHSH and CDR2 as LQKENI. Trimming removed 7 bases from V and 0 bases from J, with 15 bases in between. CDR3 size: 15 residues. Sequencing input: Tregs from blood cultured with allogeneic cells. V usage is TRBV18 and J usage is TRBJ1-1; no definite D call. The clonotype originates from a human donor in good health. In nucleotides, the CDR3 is TGTGCCAGCTTACTCCCGGCCCAGGTGAACACTGAAGCTTTCTTT. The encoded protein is CASLLPAQVNTEAFF.